A single T cell receptor beta chain is shown here with its context. This sample was included in a study of T cells in Graves' hyperthyroidism and ophthalmopathy. Amplified TCR beta CDR3 regions came from RNA transcripts. Primed by the HTBI set, a first-round RT-PCR was run on the TCR CDR3. TCRdb reanalysed the multiplex PCR reads using MiXCR and keeps one entry per CDR3 protein. The sample holds 550,000 to 800,000 distinct CDR3 sequences, 15% to 20% seen once. Trimming at V came to 5 bases and at J to 10 bases, leaving 4 bases not matched to a gene. CDR1 and CDR2 from the germline V gene are LNHNV and YYDKDF (reference sequence). The CDR3 consists of 14 residues.

The chain couples TRBV15 to TRBJ1-6; 11 bases line up with TRBD1. This clonotype was sampled from a man over 45 with Graves' hyperthyroidism. Sequenced sample: blood. The CDR3 bases are TGTGCCACCAGCCGGGACAGGGGGTGGTCACCCCTCCACTTT. The encoded protein is CATSRDRGWSPLHF.